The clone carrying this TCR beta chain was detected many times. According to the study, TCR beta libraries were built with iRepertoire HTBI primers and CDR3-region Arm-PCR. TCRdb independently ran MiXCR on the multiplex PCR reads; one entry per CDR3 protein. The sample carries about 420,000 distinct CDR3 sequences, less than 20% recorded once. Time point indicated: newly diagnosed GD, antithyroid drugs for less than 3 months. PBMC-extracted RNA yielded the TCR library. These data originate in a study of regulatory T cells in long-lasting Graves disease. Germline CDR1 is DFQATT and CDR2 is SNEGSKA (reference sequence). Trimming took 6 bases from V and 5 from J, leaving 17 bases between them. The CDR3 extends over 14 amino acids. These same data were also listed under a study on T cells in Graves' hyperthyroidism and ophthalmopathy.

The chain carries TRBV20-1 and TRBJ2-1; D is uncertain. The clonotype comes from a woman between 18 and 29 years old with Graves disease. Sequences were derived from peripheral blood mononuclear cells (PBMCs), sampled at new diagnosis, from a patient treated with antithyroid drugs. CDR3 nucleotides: TGCAGTGCCAGGAACTACATACGTCACAATGAGCAGTTCTTC. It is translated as CSARNYIRHNEQFF.